These 24 T cell receptor beta chains originate from one sample sequenced in a study of T cell changes during pregnancy in multiple sclerosis. Repertoires were generated with immunoSEQ multiplex PCR, while TCRdb's copy carries only in-frame clones and drops some. The profile shows several thousand clones, 70% to 90% of them singletons. Specimen: CD8+ T cells from peripheral blood mononuclear cells, collected in the first trimester of pregnancy. The receptors derive from a female donor in good health, enrolled as a control in a pregnancy study.

This clone was seen a handful of times. The chain has TRBV7-9 and TRBJ2-7; D remains ambiguous. The ends were cut back, 4 bases at V and 6 bases at J, with 10 bases in the middle. CDR1 is SEHNR, CDR2 FQNEAQ, per germline (reference sequence). The CDR3 loop spans 12 amino acids. The CDR3 DNA reads as TGTGCCAGCAGCTCGCTCTCCGGCGAGCAGTACTTC. Protein sequence: CASSSLSGEQYF.

This sequence joins TRBV5-6 and TRBJ2-7, with D tentatively TRBD1 (6 bases). Per germline, CDR1 SGHDT and CDR2 YYEEEE. The CDR3 runs to 15 residues. The germline V and J ends were trimmed by 3 bases and 2 bases, with 15 bases remaining between them. The CDR3: CASSWEQGYPYEQYF. The CDR3 nucleotides are TGTGCCAGCAGCTGGGAACAGGGCTACCCCTACGAGCAGTACTTC.

This sequence joins TRBV6-5 and TRBJ1-2, with a tentative D call TRBD1 (5 bases). V shed 7 bases and J shed 8 bases, with 17 bases lying between them. Germline V CDR1 and CDR2: MNHEY, SVGAGI. The CDR3 is 13 amino acids. CDR3 coding DNA: TGTGCCAGCACCACGGGGGGGACGAAGGGCTACACCTTC. Its translation is CASTTGGTKGYTF.

The chain uses TRBV4-2 and TRBJ2-7, with 11 bases identical to TRBD2. The CDR3 extends over 15 amino acids. With V trimmed by 2 bases and J by 5 bases, 5 bases remained unmatched. Germline assignment: CDR1 LGHNA and CDR2 YNFKEQ. For the CDR3, the DNA is TGTGCCAGCAGCCAAAATTTACTAGCGGGAGACGAGCAGTACTTC. Translated: CASSQNLLAGDEQYF.

This clone appeared a single time. The V and J genes are TRBV4-1 and TRBJ2-7; TRBD2 is a possible D gene (6 bases). This CDR3 contains 15 residues. V lost 1 base, J lost 1 base, and 11 bases lay in between. From germline, CDR1 is MGHRA and CDR2 YSYEKL. The CDR3 protein is CASSQGVAVSYEQYF. The DNA of the CDR3 is TGCGCCAGCAGCCAAGGAGTAGCGGTATCCTACGAGCAGTACTTC.

Notes on this clone: This specimen includes other DNA sequences encoding the same CDR3. This chain uses TRBV19 with TRBJ2-3, with no clear D. Germline V gene lookup returns CDR1 LNHDA and CDR2 SQIVND (reference sequence). There are 13 residues in the CDR3. With 1 base removed from V and 4 bases from J, the gap between germline ends came to 6 bases. The CDR3 DNA is TGTGCCAGTAGTATAGTACCGGCAGATACGCAGTATTTT. Its protein is CASSIVPADTQYF. Full variable domain (remainder filled in from reference TRBV19 and TRBJ2-3): DGGITQSPKYLFRKEGQNVTLSCEQNLNHDAMYWYRQDPGQGLRLIYYSQIVNDFQKGDIAEGYSVSREKKESFPLTVTSAQKNPTAFYLCASSIVPADTQYFGPGTRLTVL.

The rearrangement uses TRBV7-9 and TRBJ1-2, with a weak D call TRBD1 (5 bases). The V gene's germline CDR1 is SEHNR and CDR2 FQNEAQ (reference sequence). CDR3 size: 17 residues. Between the trimmed V and J ends, which lost 4 bases and 8 bases, there was a span of 26 bases. The CDR3 bases are TGTGCCAGCAGCTCATCGCAAATGGGGGGTCTCGGTGCGGGCTACACCTTC. Protein product: CASSSSQMGGLGAGYTF. The full variable domain, completed using reference TRBV7-9 and TRBJ1-2, is DTGVSQNPRHKITKRGQNVTFRCDPISEHNRLYWYRQTLGQGPEFLTYFQNEAQLEKSRLLSDRFSAERPKGSFSTLEIQRTEQGDSAMYLCASSSSQMGGLGAGYTFGSGTRLTVV.

This chain links TRBV19 with TRBJ1-2; no definite D call. The CDR3 length is 15 residues. The V gene's germline CDR1 is LNHDA and CDR2 SQIVND (reference sequence). Trimming removed 9 bases from V and 4 bases from J, with 21 bases in between. CDR3 nucleotide sequence: TGTGCCAGCAGACCGCATCTAAGCGGGAGCTATGGCTACACCTTC. Residues: CASRPHLSGSYGYTF.

The chain carries TRBV6-4 and TRBJ2-1, with 7 bases matching TRBD2. Germline values: CDR1 MRHNA, CDR2 SNTAGT. V lost 2 bases to trimming and J lost 4 bases; unmatched junction nucleotides: 5. This CDR3 comprises 15 residues. CDR3 loop: CASSDGGEPYNEQFF. The CDR3 DNA reads TGTGCCAGCAGTGACGGGGGGGAGCCGTACAATGAGCAGTTCTTC.

The chain has TRBV6-4 and TRBJ2-3, with 10 bases lining up with TRBD2. This CDR3 is built from 13 residues. V was clipped by 2 bases and J by 9 bases; unmatched bases: 2. The germline gives CDR1 MRHNA, CDR2 SNTAGT. As DNA, the CDR3 is TGTGCCAGCAGTGACAGCGGGAGGGCGACGCAGTATTTT. This translates into CASSDSGRATQYF.

The gene calls are TRBV2 and TRBJ1-6; a weak D match, TRBD1 (5 bases). The CDR3 is made up of 14 amino acids. Germline loops: CDR1 SNHLY, CDR2 FYNNEI. Trimming left V 2 bases short and J 3 bases short, with 5 bases between. This chain's CDR3 is CASSERGYNSPLHF. In nucleotides, the CDR3 is TGTGCCAGCAGTGAAAGGGGCTATAATTCACCCCTCCACTTT.

This chain uses TRBV19 with TRBJ2-4; the D is unclear. Germline loops: CDR1 LNHDA, CDR2 SQIVND (reference sequence). V was trimmed by 6 bases and J by 5 bases, leaving 11 bases between them. This CDR3 has 13 residues. The chain's CDR3 is CASSHLSENIQYF. As DNA, the CDR3 is TGTGCCAGTAGCCACCTCTCGGAAAACATTCAGTACTTC.

The genes are TRBV19 and TRBJ2-1; 7 nucleotides align to TRBD2. Looked up from germline, CDR1 is LNHDA and CDR2 is SQIVND (reference sequence). V lost 8 bases to trimming and J lost 4 bases; unmatched junction nucleotides: 17. The CDR3 extends over 17 amino acids. As DNA, the CDR3 is TGTGCCAGTGGGCTTTGGGGAGCGGGGAACACGTACAATGAGCAGTTCTTC. This gives the protein CASGLWGAGNTYNEQFF.

The J gene is TRBJ2-2, the V gene TRBV11-1, with D maybe TRBD1 (6 bases). V shed 5 bases and J shed 5 bases, with 27 bases lying between them. Per the germline V gene, CDR1 is SGHAT and CDR2 is FQDESV (reference sequence). The CDR3 totals 19 residues. The CDR3 loop is CASSPRTITGPKTTGELFF. CDR3 in DNA: TGTGCCAGCAGCCCAAGGACAATAACAGGGCCCAAGACTACCGGGGAGCTGTTTTTT.

The chain is built from TRBV7-2 and TRBJ2-3; D is ambiguous. The CDR3 sequence is 14 residues long. CDR1 and CDR2 (germline): SGHTA, FQGNSA. V dropped 3 bases and J dropped 2 bases, with 9 bases sitting between them. The CDR3 nucleotides read TGTGCCAGCAGCTTGGGCCGGTCCACAGATACGCAGTATTTT. Residues: CASSLGRSTDTQYF. Complete variable domain (other parts from reference TRBV7-2 and TRBJ2-3): GAGVSQSPSNKVTEKGKDVELRCDPISGHTALYWYRQSLGQGLEFLIYFQGNSAPDKSGLPSDRFSAERTGGSVSTLTIQRTQQEDSAVYLCASSLGRSTDTQYFGPGTRLTVL.

This chain links TRBV23-1 with TRBJ1-3; 8 nucleotides agree with TRBD1. TRBV23-1 is an open reading frame, and its role is uncertain. With V trimmed by 3 bases and J by 2 bases, 3 bases remained unmatched. The CDR3 is 15 amino acids. The CDR3 DNA reads TGCGCCAGCAGTCACCTGGACAGGGCTGGAAACACCATATATTTT. This gives the protein CASSHLDRAGNTIYF.

The chain has TRBV5-1 and TRBJ2-7; 8 bases line up with TRBD1. Germline V gene data show CDR1 as SGHRS and CDR2 as YFSETQ. Trimming cost V 0 bases and J 0 bases; bases outside gene matches: 2. The CDR3 is 15 residues long. In DNA form, the CDR3 reads TGCGCCAGCAGCTTGGATCAGGGGGCCTCCTACGAGCAGTACTTC. This sequence encodes CASSLDQGASYEQYF.

The J gene is TRBJ1-2, the V gene TRBV5-1; a weak D match, TRBD1 (5 bases). CDR3 size: 13 residues. Trimming cost V 7 bases and J 4 bases, with 14 bases left between them. CDR1 is SGHRS, CDR2 YFSETQ, per germline. The CDR3 here is CASGPQGTYGYTF. The CDR3, as DNA: TGCGCCAGCGGACCTCAGGGAACCTATGGCTACACCTTC. Full variable domain (missing parts from reference TRBV5-1 and TRBJ1-2): KAGVTQTPRYLIKTRGQQVTLSCSPISGHRSVSWYQQTPGQGLQFLFEYFSETQRNKGNFPGRFSGRQFSNSRSEMNVSTLELGDSALYLCASGPQGTYGYTFGSGTRLTVV.

The chain employs TRBV5-6 and TRBJ2-7, with D uncertain. Trimming removed 3 bases from V and 4 bases from J, with 8 bases in between. The CDR3 loop spans 12 amino acids. Germline V gives CDR1 SGHDT, CDR2 YYEEEE. In nucleotides, the CDR3 is TGTGCCAGCAGCTCCTACAGTTACGAGCAGTACTTC. Amino acids: CASSSYSYEQYF.

The CDR3 region has the DNA TGCGCCAGCAGCCGAGGACTTCAAACGATGGACACTGAAGCTTTCTTT. This sequence encodes CASSRGLQTMDTEAFF. The genes are TRBV4-1 and TRBJ1-1, with D hard to call. This CDR3 contains 16 residues. Trimming pared 4 bases from V and 3 bases from J, leaving 18 bases between. Germline CDR1 is MGHRA and CDR2 is YSYEKL.

The rearrangement uses TRBV7-9 and TRBJ2-3; 8 nucleotides line up with TRBD2. Trimming at V came to 7 bases and at J to 3 bases, leaving 18 bases not matched to a gene. Germline values: CDR1 SEHNR, CDR2 FQNEAQ (reference sequence). This CDR3 contains 18 residues. CDR3 region: CASTGGMGLAGQTDTQYF. CDR3 in DNA: TGTGCCAGCACCGGAGGGATGGGTCTAGCGGGCCAAACAGATACGCAGTATTTT.

This rearrangement joins TRBV6-4 to TRBJ2-2, with D possibly TRBD2 on 6 matching bases. The length of the CDR3 is 18 residues. Trimming cost V 2 bases and J 0 bases, with 16 bases left between them. Germline-derived CDR1 and CDR2 are MRHNA and SNTAGT. The CDR3 region has the DNA TGTGCCAGCAGTGACCACCCTCCGTGGGGGGCGAACACCGGGGAGCTGTTTTTT. Protein product: CASSDHPPWGANTGELFF.

This clone was counted between two and nine times. The gene calls are TRBV6-1 and TRBJ1-1; D is perhaps TRBD1 (5 bases). The length of the CDR3 is 15 residues. Per the germline V gene, CDR1 is MNHNS and CDR2 is SASEGT. Trimming removed 1 base from V and 5 bases from J, with 14 bases in between. The CDR3 sequence is CASSEEATGGTEAFF. The DNA of the CDR3 is TGTGCCAGCAGTGAAGAAGCCACCGGGGGAACTGAAGCTTTCTTT.

The chain carries TRBV6-4 and TRBJ2-3; 9 bases fit TRBD1. This CDR3 comprises 15 residues. Germline V CDR1 and CDR2: MRHNA, SNTAGT. After removal of 8 bases from V and 1 base from J, the junction contained 7 bases not matched to a gene. The DNA of the CDR3 is TGTGCCAGCGGAGCACAGGGGGCAGGCACAGATACGCAGTATTTT. This translates into CASGAQGAGTDTQYF.